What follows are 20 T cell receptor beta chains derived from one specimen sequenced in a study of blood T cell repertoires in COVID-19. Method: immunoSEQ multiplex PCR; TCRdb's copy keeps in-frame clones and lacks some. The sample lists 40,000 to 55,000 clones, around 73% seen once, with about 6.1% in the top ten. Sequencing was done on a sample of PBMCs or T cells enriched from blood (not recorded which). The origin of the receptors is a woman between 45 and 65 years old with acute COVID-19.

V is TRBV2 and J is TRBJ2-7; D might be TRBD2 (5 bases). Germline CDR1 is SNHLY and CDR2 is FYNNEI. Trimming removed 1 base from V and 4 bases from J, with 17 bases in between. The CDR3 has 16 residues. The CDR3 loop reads CASSEGVGERPYEQYF. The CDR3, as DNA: TGTGCCAGCAGTGAAGGGGTCGGGGAGAGGCCTTACGAGCAGTACTTC.

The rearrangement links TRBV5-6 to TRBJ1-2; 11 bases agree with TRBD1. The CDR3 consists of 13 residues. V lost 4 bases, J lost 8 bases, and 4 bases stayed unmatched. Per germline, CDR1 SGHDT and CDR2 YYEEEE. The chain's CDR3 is CASSRTGGEGYTF. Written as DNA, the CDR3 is TGTGCCAGCAGCAGGACAGGGGGCGAAGGCTACACCTTC. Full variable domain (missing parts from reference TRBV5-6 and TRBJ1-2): DAGVTQSPTHLIKTRGQQVTLRCSPKSGHDTVSWYQQALGQGPQFIFQYYEEEERQRGNFPDRFSGHQFPNYSSELNVNALLLGDSALYLCASSRTGGEGYTFGSGTRLTVV.

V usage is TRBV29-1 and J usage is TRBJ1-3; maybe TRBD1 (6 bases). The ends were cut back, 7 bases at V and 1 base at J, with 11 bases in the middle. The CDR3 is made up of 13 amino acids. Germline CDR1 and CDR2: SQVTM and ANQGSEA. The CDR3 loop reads CSGVQGSGNTIYF. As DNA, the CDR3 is TGCAGCGGTGTACAGGGTTCTGGAAACACCATATATTTT.

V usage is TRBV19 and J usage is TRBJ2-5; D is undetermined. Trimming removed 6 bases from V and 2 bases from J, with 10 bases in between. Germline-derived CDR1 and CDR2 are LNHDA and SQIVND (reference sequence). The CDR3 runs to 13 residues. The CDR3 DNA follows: TGTGCCAGTAGCGGTACGGGTCAAGAGACCCAGTACTTC. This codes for CASSGTGQETQYF.

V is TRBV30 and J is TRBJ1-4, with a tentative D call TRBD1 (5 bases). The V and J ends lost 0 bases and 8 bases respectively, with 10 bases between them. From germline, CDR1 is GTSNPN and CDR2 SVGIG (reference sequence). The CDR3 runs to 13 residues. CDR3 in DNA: TGTGCCTGGAGTGTATCAGGGAGGGAAAAACTGTTTTTT. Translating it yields CAWSVSGREKLFF. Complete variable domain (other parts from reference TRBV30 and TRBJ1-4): SQTIHQWPATLVQPVGSPLSLECTVEGTSNPNLYWYRQAAGRGLQLLFYSVGIGQISSEVPQNLSASRPQDRQFILSSKKLLLSDSGFYLCAWSVSGREKLFFGSGTQLSVL.

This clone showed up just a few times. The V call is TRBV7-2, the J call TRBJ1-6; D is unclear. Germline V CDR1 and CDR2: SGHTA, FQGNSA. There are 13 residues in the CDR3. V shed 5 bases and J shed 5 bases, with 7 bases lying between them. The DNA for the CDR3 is TGTGCCAGCAGCCCCCCAAATAATTCACCCCTCCACTTT. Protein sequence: CASSPPNNSPLHF.

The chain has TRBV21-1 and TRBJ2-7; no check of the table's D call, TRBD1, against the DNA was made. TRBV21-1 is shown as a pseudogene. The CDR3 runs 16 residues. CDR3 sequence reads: CASSKIGQGFIYEQYF. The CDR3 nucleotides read TGTGCCAGCAGCAAAATTGGGCAGGGGTTCATCTACGAGCAGTACTTC.

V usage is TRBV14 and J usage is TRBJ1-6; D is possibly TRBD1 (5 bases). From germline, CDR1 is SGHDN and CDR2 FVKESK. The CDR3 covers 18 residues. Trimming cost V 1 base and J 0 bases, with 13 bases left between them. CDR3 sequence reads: CASSQARQSSSYNSPLHF. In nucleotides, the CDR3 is TGTGCCAGCAGCCAAGCCCGACAGTCCAGCTCCTATAATTCACCCCTCCACTTT.

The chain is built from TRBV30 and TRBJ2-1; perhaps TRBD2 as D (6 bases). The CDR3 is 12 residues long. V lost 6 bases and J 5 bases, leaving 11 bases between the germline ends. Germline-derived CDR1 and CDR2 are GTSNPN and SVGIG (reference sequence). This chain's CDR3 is CACSGDNNEQFF. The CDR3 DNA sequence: TGTGCCTGCTCGGGGGATAACAATGAGCAGTTCTTC.

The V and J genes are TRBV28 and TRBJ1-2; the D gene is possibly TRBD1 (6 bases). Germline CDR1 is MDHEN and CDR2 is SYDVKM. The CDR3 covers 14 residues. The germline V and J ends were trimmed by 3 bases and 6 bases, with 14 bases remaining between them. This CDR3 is CASSFASGADGYTF. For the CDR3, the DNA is TGTGCCAGCAGTTTTGCCTCAGGGGCGGATGGCTACACCTTC.

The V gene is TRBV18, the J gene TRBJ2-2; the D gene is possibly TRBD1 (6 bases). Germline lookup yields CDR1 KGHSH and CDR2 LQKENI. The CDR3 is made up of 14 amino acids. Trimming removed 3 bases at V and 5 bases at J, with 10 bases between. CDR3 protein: CASSPRTDTGELFF. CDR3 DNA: TGTGCCAGCTCACCGAGGACAGATACCGGGGAGCTGTTTTTT. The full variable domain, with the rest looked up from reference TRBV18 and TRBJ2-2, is NAGVMQNPRHLVRRRGQEARLRCSPMKGHSHVYWYRQLPEEGLKFMVYLQKENIIDESGMPKERFSAEFPKEGPSILRIQQVVRGDSAAYFCASSPRTDTGELFFGEGSRLTVL.

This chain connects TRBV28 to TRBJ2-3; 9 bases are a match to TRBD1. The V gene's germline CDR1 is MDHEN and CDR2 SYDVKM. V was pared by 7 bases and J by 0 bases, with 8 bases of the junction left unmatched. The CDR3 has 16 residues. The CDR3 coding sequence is TGTGCCAGCAAACCCTACAGGGGGCAGAGCACAGATACGCAGTATTTT. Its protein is CASKPYRGQSTDTQYF. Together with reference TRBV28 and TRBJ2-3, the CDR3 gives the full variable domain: DVKVTQSSRYLVKRTGEKVFLECVQDMDHENMFWYRQDPGLGLRLIYFSYDVKMKEKGDIPEGYSVSREKKERFSLILESASTNQTSMYLCASKPYRGQSTDTQYFGPGTRLTVL.

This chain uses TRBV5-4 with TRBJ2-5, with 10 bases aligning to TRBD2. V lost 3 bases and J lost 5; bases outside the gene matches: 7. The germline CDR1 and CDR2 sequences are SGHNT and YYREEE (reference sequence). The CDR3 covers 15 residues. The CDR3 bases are TGTGCCAGCAGCTCCAGCGGGGGGGCCTGGGAGACCCAGTACTTC. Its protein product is CASSSSGGAWETQYF.

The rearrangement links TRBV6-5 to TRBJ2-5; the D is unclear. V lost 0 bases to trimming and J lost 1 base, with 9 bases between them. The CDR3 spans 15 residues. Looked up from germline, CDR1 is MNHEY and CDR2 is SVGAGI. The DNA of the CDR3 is TGTGCCAGCAGTTACTCGAACCCGGGCCAAGAGACCCAGTACTTC. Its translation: CASSYSNPGQETQYF.

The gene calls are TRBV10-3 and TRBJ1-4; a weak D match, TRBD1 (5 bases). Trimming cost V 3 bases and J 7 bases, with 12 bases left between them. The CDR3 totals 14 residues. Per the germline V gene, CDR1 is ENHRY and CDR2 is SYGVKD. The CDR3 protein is CAISDGRDGEKLFF. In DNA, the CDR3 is TGTGCCATCAGTGATGGCAGGGATGGTGAAAAACTGTTTTTT.

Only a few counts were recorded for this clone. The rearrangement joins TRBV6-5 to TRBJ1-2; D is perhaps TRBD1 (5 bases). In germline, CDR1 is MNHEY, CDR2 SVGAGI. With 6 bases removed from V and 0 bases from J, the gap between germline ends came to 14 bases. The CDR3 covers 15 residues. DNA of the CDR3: TGTGCCAGCAGCCCCTCCAGGGCTTCTAACTATGGCTACACCTTC. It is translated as CASSPSRASNYGYTF.

The CDR3 region has the DNA TGTGCCAGTAGGGGGGGTTGGGGCTATGGCTACACCTTC. It encodes CASRGGWGYGYTF. This chain uses TRBV19 with TRBJ1-2, with D possibly being TRBD1 (5 bases). The V gene's germline CDR1 is LNHDA and CDR2 SQIVND (reference sequence). Trimming left V 6 bases short and J 4 bases short, with 12 bases between. The CDR3 is 13 residues long.

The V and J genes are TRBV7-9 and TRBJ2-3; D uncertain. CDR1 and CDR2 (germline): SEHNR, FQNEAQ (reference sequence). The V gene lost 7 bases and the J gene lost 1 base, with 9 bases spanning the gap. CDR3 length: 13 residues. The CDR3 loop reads CASIRTGTDTQYF. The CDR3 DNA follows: TGTGCCAGCATTAGAACAGGCACAGATACGCAGTATTTT.

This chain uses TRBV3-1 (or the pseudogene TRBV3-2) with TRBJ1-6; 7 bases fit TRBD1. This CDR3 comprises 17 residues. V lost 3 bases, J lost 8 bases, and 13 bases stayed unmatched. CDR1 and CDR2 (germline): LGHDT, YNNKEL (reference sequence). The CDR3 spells CASSHWVRGSIHSPLHF. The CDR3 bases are TGTGCCAGCAGCCATTGGGTCAGGGGGAGTATACATTCACCCCTCCACTTT.

The CDR3 reads CASSFGQGSYNSPLHF. The CDR3 region has the DNA TGTGCCAGCAGCTTCGGACAGGGCTCCTATAATTCACCCCTCCACTTT. This chain links TRBV7-2 with TRBJ1-6; TRBD1 matches at 8 bases. The CDR3 is 16 amino acids. Germline assignment: CDR1 SGHTA and CDR2 FQGNSA. Trimming at V came to 3 bases and at J to 0 bases, leaving 1 base not matched to a gene.